A selection of T cell receptor beta chains follows, all from one sample in a study of technical replicates of blood from several donors. Assay: immunoSEQ multiplex PCR; the TCRdb copy retains only in-frame clones and omits some. The repertoire includes roughly 100,000 clones, approximately 95% of them detected once, and under 0.35% sits in the top ten. Input material: T cells isolated from PBMCs. These receptors were collected from a human donor in good health. CDR3s include the opening cysteine and the closing phenylalanine or tryptophan. The order of the fields is CDR3 DNA, CDR3 protein, D gene, V gene, J gene, clone size. The D gene is left open where the match is weak. Not all rows give a size; the values are once, few, many and, for expanded clones, a class.

CDR3 DNA: TGTGCCAGCAGTCCCACTTCGGGGGGAATGAACACTGAAGCTTTCTTT; CDR3 protein: CASSPTSGGMNTEAFF; D gene: NA; V gene: TRBV27; J gene: TRBJ1-1; clone size: NA
CDR3 DNA: TGTGCCAGCAGTACCGCCAAGTCCGGGACTAGCGGAACAGATACGCAGTATTTT; CDR3 protein: CASSTAKSGTSGTDTQYF; D gene: TRBD2; V gene: TRBV27; J gene: TRBJ2-3; clone size: once
CDR3 DNA: TGTGCCAGCTCACCGACAGGAGCAGATACGCAGTATTTT; CDR3 protein: CASSPTGADTQYF; D gene: NA; V gene: TRBV18; J gene: TRBJ2-3; clone size: NA
CDR3 DNA: TGTGCCACCGCGATCCTGAACACTGAAGCTTTCTTT; CDR3 protein: CATAILNTEAFF; D gene: NA; V gene: TRBV7-9; J gene: TRBJ1-1; clone size: NA
CDR3 DNA: TGTGCCAGCAGTCTCCAGGACAGTTCCAATGAGCAGTTCTTC; CDR3 protein: CASSLQDSSNEQFF; D gene: NA; V gene: TRBV27; J gene: TRBJ2-1; clone size: NA
CDR3 DNA: TGCGCCAGCAGCTTGGGTAATCCGACAGGTCTGGAGTTCACTGAAGCTTTCTTT; CDR3 protein: CASSLGNPTGLEFTEAFF; D gene: NA; V gene: TRBV5-1; J gene: TRBJ1-1; clone size: NA
CDR3 DNA: TGTGCCAGCAGCTTAGCAGGGGCGAGGGGCTACACCTTC; CDR3 protein: CASSLAGARGYTF; D gene: NA; V gene: TRBV7-9; J gene: TRBJ1-2; clone size: NA
CDR3 DNA: TGTGCCAGCAGTTTACCACAGACAAGCACAGATACGCAGTATTTT; CDR3 protein: CASSLPQTSTDTQYF; D gene: NA; V gene: TRBV28; J gene: TRBJ2-3; clone size: NA
CDR3 DNA: TGTGCCAGCAGCCCCTTAGGGACGGGGGACTATGGCTACACCTTC; CDR3 protein: CASSPLGTGDYGYTF; D gene: NA; V gene: TRBV6-5; J gene: TRBJ1-2; clone size: once
CDR3 DNA: TGTGCCAGCAGTGTGGTAGCGGCCTCCTACAATGAGCAGTTCTTC; CDR3 protein: CASSVVAASYNEQFF; D gene: NA; V gene: TRBV6-1; J gene: TRBJ2-1; clone size: NA
CDR3 DNA: TGTGCCAGCAGTTTCCGTCCTAGCACAGATACGCAGTATTTT; CDR3 protein: CASSFRPSTDTQYF; D gene: NA; V gene: TRBV28; J gene: TRBJ2-3; clone size: NA
CDR3 DNA: TGTGCCAGCAGTTATACGACTTCCGAGCAGTACTTC; CDR3 protein: CASSYTTSEQYF; D gene: NA; V gene: TRBV6-6; J gene: TRBJ2-7; clone size: NA
CDR3 DNA: TGTGCCAGCAGTGGAGGGACTGATACGCAGTATTTT; CDR3 protein: CASSGGTDTQYF; D gene: NA; V gene: TRBV6-1; J gene: TRBJ2-3; clone size: NA
CDR3 DNA: TGTGCCAGCTCACCAGAAATCCTAGGTTATGGCTACACCTTC; CDR3 protein: CASSPEILGYGYTF; D gene: NA; V gene: TRBV18; J gene: TRBJ1-2; clone size: NA
CDR3 DNA: TGCGCCAGCAGCAGGGGAGGGGAAAAACTGTTTTTT; CDR3 protein: CASSRGGEKLFF; D gene: NA; V gene: TRBV4-3; J gene: TRBJ1-4; clone size: NA
CDR3 DNA: TGTGCCAGCAGTACCGAGGCTGGTACCTACGAGCAGTACTTC; CDR3 protein: CASSTEAGTYEQYF; D gene: NA; V gene: TRBV7-2; J gene: TRBJ2-7; clone size: once
CDR3 DNA: TGTGCCAGCAGCTCAATCAGTTTCACTGAAGCTTTCTTT; CDR3 protein: CASSSISFTEAFF; D gene: NA; V gene: TRBV7-9; J gene: TRBJ1-1; clone size: few
CDR3 DNA: TGTGCCAGCAGTTTAGGGCTAGCGGGAACGGAGACCCAGTACTTC; CDR3 protein: CASSLGLAGTETQYF; D gene: TRBD2; V gene: TRBV28; J gene: TRBJ2-5; clone size: NA
CDR3 DNA: TGTGCCAGCAGCTTAGGCGGGGCAGATACGCAGTATTTT; CDR3 protein: CASSLGGADTQYF; D gene: NA; V gene: TRBV7-3; J gene: TRBJ2-3; clone size: NA
CDR3 DNA: TGTGCCAGCAGCCGCCTAGGGACTAGCGGGGGTAGCTACAATGAGCAGTTCTTC; CDR3 protein: CASSRLGTSGGSYNEQFF; D gene: TRBD2; V gene: TRBV4-2; J gene: TRBJ2-1; clone size: NA
CDR3 DNA: TGCAGCGACAGAGAGCAGTTCTTC; CDR3 protein: CSDREQFF; D gene: NA; V gene: TRBV29-1; J gene: TRBJ2-1; clone size: NA
CDR3 DNA: TGTGCCAGCATCCCTCCGGGGTTCGATACGCAGTATTTT; CDR3 protein: CASIPPGFDTQYF; D gene: NA; V gene: TRBV6-5; J gene: TRBJ2-3; clone size: NA
CDR3 DNA: TGTGCCAGCAGCTTCGGGGAATTAGGAGGCTACACCTTC; CDR3 protein: CASSFGELGGYTF; D gene: NA; V gene: TRBV7-9; J gene: TRBJ1-2; clone size: NA
CDR3 DNA: TGTGCCAGCAGCCATCTAGCGGTAAACTACAATGAGCAGTTCTTC; CDR3 protein: CASSHLAVNYNEQFF; D gene: TRBD2; V gene: TRBV5-6; J gene: TRBJ2-1; clone size: NA
CDR3 DNA: TGTGCCAGTAGACCCCTGCCCCTAGCGGTACAACGTCAAGAGACCCAGTACTTC; CDR3 protein: CASRPLPLAVQRQETQYF; D gene: NA; V gene: TRBV21-1; J gene: TRBJ2-5; clone size: NA
CDR3 DNA: TGCGCCAGCAGCAGCGACAGAGAAGGGGATACGCAGTATTTT; CDR3 protein: CASSSDREGDTQYF; D gene: NA; V gene: TRBV5-1; J gene: TRBJ2-3; clone size: NA
CDR3 DNA: TGTGCCAGCAGTATAACTACCTACGAGCAGTACTTC; CDR3 protein: CASSITTYEQYF; D gene: NA; V gene: TRBV28; J gene: TRBJ2-7; clone size: once
CDR3 DNA: TGTGCCAGCAGCTTAACAGGGGTCACAGATACGCAGTATTTT; CDR3 protein: CASSLTGVTDTQYF; D gene: TRBD1; V gene: TRBV7-2; J gene: TRBJ2-3; clone size: NA
CDR3 DNA: TGTGCCAGCAGCTTCTACGGGACAGGCAATCAGCCCCAGCATTTT; CDR3 protein: CASSFYGTGNQPQHF; D gene: TRBD1; V gene: TRBV7-2; J gene: TRBJ1-5; clone size: NA
CDR3 DNA: TGTGCCAGCACCTGGGACAGGGACACAGATACGCAGTATTTT; CDR3 protein: CASTWDRDTDTQYF; D gene: TRBD1; V gene: TRBV6-1; J gene: TRBJ2-3; clone size: once
CDR3 DNA: TGTGCCAGCAGCTTAGGGGGAGGGATGGGCTACGAGCAGTACTTC; CDR3 protein: CASSLGGGMGYEQYF; D gene: TRBD2; V gene: TRBV7-3; J gene: TRBJ2-7; clone size: NA
CDR3 DNA: TGTGCCAGCAGCTTAGTAGTCTACGAGCAGTACTTC; CDR3 protein: CASSLVVYEQYF; D gene: NA; V gene: TRBV7-8; J gene: TRBJ2-7; clone size: NA
CDR3 DNA: TGTGCCAGCGGATCCCGGGGCCAGGGGTACACAGATACGCAGTATTTT; CDR3 protein: CASGSRGQGYTDTQYF; D gene: NA; V gene: TRBV28; J gene: TRBJ2-3; clone size: NA
CDR3 DNA: TGTGCCAGCAACCGTCTTAGCGGAGACAAAGACAATGAGCAGTTCTTC; CDR3 protein: CASNRLSGDKDNEQFF; D gene: NA; V gene: TRBV21-1; J gene: TRBJ2-1; clone size: NA
CDR3 DNA: TGTGCCAGCAGCTCGGCGAAGGGACTAGCGGGATTAGATACGCAGTATTTT; CDR3 protein: CASSSAKGLAGLDTQYF; D gene: TRBD2; V gene: TRBV7-2; J gene: TRBJ2-3; clone size: NA
CDR3 DNA: TGTGCCAGCTCCCGACAGGGGGTTGAAGCTTTCTTT; CDR3 protein: CASSRQGVEAFF; D gene: TRBD1; V gene: TRBV7-9; J gene: TRBJ1-1; clone size: NA
CDR3 DNA: TGTGCCTGGAGTGCCCTCTACTACGAGCAGTACTTC; CDR3 protein: CAWSALYYEQYF; D gene: NA; V gene: TRBV30; J gene: TRBJ2-7; clone size: NA
CDR3 DNA: TGTGCCAGCAGCTTAGTCGGGGGACCCTCCTACAATGAGCAGTTCTTC; CDR3 protein: CASSLVGGPSYNEQFF; D gene: NA; V gene: TRBV11-2; J gene: TRBJ2-1; clone size: NA
CDR3 DNA: TGTGCCAGCAGTCTCAGATACTCTGGAAACACCATATATTTT; CDR3 protein: CASSLRYSGNTIYF; D gene: NA; V gene: TRBV9; J gene: TRBJ1-3; clone size: few
CDR3 DNA: TGTGCCAGCAGCCTAACGACAGACTACGAGCAGTACTTC; CDR3 protein: CASSLTTDYEQYF; D gene: NA; V gene: TRBV11-2; J gene: TRBJ2-7; clone size: NA
CDR3 DNA: TGTGCCAGATCCCCGCAGCTAGCGGAGTACAATGAGCAGTTCTTC; CDR3 protein: CARSPQLAEYNEQFF; D gene: TRBD2; V gene: TRBV19; J gene: TRBJ2-1; clone size: NA
CDR3 DNA: TGTGCCAGCAGCGTGGAGACTAGCGGATACAATGAGCAGTTCTTC; CDR3 protein: CASSVETSGYNEQFF; D gene: TRBD2; V gene: TRBV9; J gene: TRBJ2-1; clone size: NA
CDR3 DNA: TGTGCCTGGAGGGAACCGGGACACCTCAATGAGCAGTTCTTC; CDR3 protein: CAWREPGHLNEQFF; D gene: NA; V gene: TRBV30; J gene: TRBJ2-1; clone size: once
CDR3 DNA: TGCGCCAGCAGCTCTAGACAGGGGGCAGATACGCAGTATTTT; CDR3 protein: CASSSRQGADTQYF; D gene: TRBD1; V gene: TRBV5-1; J gene: TRBJ2-3; clone size: NA
CDR3 DNA: TGTGCCAGTAGTTCGGGGACAGGGGGCTCTGTCTATGGCTACACCTTC; CDR3 protein: CASSSGTGGSVYGYTF; D gene: TRBD1; V gene: TRBV19; J gene: TRBJ1-2; clone size: NA
CDR3 DNA: TGCAGCGTCGAGGCCGGGACAGGGGTTATCTACGAGCAGTACTTC; CDR3 protein: CSVEAGTGVIYEQYF; D gene: TRBD1; V gene: TRBV29-1; J gene: TRBJ2-7; clone size: NA
CDR3 DNA: TGTGCCAGCAGTTTATCTCAGGGGGTGTCCTACAATGAGCAGTTCTTC; CDR3 protein: CASSLSQGVSYNEQFF; D gene: TRBD1; V gene: TRBV27; J gene: TRBJ2-1; clone size: NA
CDR3 DNA: TGTGCCAGTAGTATCCTATGGGGCGAAGCTTTCTTT; CDR3 protein: CASSILWGEAFF; D gene: NA; V gene: TRBV19; J gene: TRBJ1-1; clone size: once
CDR3 DNA: TGTGCCATCAGTGCCACGTTCGGGGTTGATCAGCCCCAGCATTTT; CDR3 protein: CAISATFGVDQPQHF; D gene: NA; V gene: TRBV10-3; J gene: TRBJ1-5; clone size: NA
CDR3 DNA: TGTGCCAGCAAAACGGACAGGGAGGTTGCTGAAGCTTTCTTT; CDR3 protein: CASKTDREVAEAFF; D gene: TRBD1; V gene: TRBV6-5; J gene: TRBJ1-1; clone size: NA
CDR3 DNA: TGTGCCAGCAGCGGGACTAGCGGGAGGGCCCATGAGCAGTTCTTC; CDR3 protein: CASSGTSGRAHEQFF; D gene: TRBD2; V gene: TRBV9; J gene: TRBJ2-1; clone size: NA
CDR3 DNA: TGTGCCAGCTCACCTTACGACAGAACAAATCAGCCCCAGCATTTT; CDR3 protein: CASSPYDRTNQPQHF; D gene: NA; V gene: TRBV18; J gene: TRBJ1-5; clone size: NA
CDR3 DNA: TGCGCCAGCAGCCAAGGCGAGACCTACGAGCAGTACTTC; CDR3 protein: CASSQGETYEQYF; D gene: NA; V gene: TRBV4-3; J gene: TRBJ2-7; clone size: NA
CDR3 DNA: TGTGCCAGCAGCTTAGCACGAGGTGCTGGAAACACCATATATTTT; CDR3 protein: CASSLARGAGNTIYF; D gene: NA; V gene: TRBV7-2; J gene: TRBJ1-3; clone size: NA
CDR3 DNA: TGTGCCAGCAGCTGGGAACGGGGACTAAGGGGCACTGAAGCTTTCTTT; CDR3 protein: CASSWERGLRGTEAFF; D gene: NA; V gene: TRBV5-8; J gene: TRBJ1-1; clone size: NA
CDR3 DNA: TGTGCCAGCAGTGAATTGGGCGCACCGCAAGAGACCCAGTACTTC; CDR3 protein: CASSELGAPQETQYF; D gene: NA; V gene: TRBV25-1; J gene: TRBJ2-5; clone size: NA
CDR3 DNA: TGCGCCAGCAGCCGAACCGGGGGACTAGCGGACAATGAGCAGTTCTTC; CDR3 protein: CASSRTGGLADNEQFF; D gene: TRBD2; V gene: TRBV4-3; J gene: TRBJ2-1; clone size: NA
CDR3 DNA: TGTGCCATCACGGGGGGGGCTAGAGGAGAAGCTTTCTTT; CDR3 protein: CAITGGARGEAFF; D gene: NA; V gene: TRBV28; J gene: TRBJ1-1; clone size: NA
CDR3 DNA: TGTGCCAGCTTTCAGGGCTCTCTTAATGAAAAACTGTTTTTT; CDR3 protein: CASFQGSLNEKLFF; D gene: NA; V gene: TRBV6-1; J gene: TRBJ1-4; clone size: NA
CDR3 DNA: TGTGCCAGCAGTTTATCTGGACTAGCTAGCGAGCAGTACTTC; CDR3 protein: CASSLSGLASEQYF; D gene: TRBD2; V gene: TRBV27; J gene: TRBJ2-7; clone size: NA